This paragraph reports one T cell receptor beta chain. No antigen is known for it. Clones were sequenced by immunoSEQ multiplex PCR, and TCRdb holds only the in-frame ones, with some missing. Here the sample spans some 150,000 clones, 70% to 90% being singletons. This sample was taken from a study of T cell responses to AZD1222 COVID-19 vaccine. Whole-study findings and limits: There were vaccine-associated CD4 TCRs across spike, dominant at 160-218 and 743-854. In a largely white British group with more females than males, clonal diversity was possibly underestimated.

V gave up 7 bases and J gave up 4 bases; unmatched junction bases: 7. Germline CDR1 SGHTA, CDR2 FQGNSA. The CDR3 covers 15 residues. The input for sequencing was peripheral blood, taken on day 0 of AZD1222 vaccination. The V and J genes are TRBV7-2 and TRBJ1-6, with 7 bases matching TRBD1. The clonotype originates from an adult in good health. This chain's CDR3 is CASTEDRAYNSPLHF. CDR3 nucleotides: TGTGCCAGCACAGAAGACAGGGCGTATAATTCACCCCTCCACTTT.